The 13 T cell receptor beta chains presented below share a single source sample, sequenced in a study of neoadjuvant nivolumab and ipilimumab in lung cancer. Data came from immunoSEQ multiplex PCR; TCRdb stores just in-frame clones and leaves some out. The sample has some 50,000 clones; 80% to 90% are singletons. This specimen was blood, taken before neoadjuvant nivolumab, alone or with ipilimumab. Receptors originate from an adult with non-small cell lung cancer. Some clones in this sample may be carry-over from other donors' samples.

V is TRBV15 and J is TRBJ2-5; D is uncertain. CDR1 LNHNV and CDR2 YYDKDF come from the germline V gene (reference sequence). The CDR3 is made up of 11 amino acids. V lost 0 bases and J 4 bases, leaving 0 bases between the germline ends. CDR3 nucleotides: TGTGCCACCAGCAGAGAAGAGACCCAGTACTTC. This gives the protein CATSREETQYF.

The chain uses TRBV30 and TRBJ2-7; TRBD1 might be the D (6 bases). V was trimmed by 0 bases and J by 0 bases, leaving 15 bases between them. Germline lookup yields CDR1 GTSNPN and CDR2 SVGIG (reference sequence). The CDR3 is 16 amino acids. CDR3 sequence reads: CAWSVGGVGPSYEQYF. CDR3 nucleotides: TGTGCCTGGAGTGTAGGGGGTGTAGGGCCCTCCTACGAGCAGTACTTC.

Here the CDR3 DNA reads TGTGCCTGCTCCGTAAACCTCTATGGCTACACCTTC. Its protein is CACSVNLYGYTF. The chain links TRBV27 to TRBJ1-2; D unclear. Trimming left V 11 bases short and J 4 bases short, with 14 bases between. CDR1 and CDR2 from the germline V gene are MNHEY and SMNVEV (reference sequence). The CDR3 length is 12 residues.

The CDR3 loop is CASSLIIRGGETQYF. The CDR3 DNA is TGTGCCAGCAGCTTAATCATAAGGGGAGGGGAGACCCAGTACTTC. This chain connects TRBV7-9 to TRBJ2-5; 7 nucleotides line up with TRBD2. V was clipped by 2 bases and J by 5 bases; unmatched bases: 8. There are 15 residues in the CDR3. Germline CDR1 SEHNR, CDR2 FQNEAQ (reference sequence).

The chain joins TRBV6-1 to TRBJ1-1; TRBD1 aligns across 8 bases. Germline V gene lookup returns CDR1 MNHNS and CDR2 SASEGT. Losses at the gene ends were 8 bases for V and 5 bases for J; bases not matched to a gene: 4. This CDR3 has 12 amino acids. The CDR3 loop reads CASVRGLTEAFF. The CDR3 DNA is TGTGCCAGCGTCAGGGGGCTTACTGAAGCTTTCTTT.

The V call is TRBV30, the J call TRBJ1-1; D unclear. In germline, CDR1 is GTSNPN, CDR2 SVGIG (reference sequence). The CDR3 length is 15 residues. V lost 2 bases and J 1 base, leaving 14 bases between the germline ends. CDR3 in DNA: TGTGCCTGGAGTACCTCGGGTGGGTGGAACACTGAAGCTTTCTTT. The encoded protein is CAWSTSGGWNTEAFF.

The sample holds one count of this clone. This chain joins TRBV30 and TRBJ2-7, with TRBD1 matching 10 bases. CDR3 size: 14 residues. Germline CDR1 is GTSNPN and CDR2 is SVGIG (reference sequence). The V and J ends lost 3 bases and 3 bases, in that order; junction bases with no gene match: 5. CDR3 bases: TGTGCCTGGAGCCGACGGGACAGGGGCTACGAGCAGTACTTC. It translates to CAWSRRDRGYEQYF. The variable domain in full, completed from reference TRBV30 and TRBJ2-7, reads SQTIHQWPATLVQPVGSPLSLECTVEGTSNPNLYWYRQAAGRGLQLLFYSVGIGQISSEVPQNLSASRPQDRQFILSSKKLLLSDSGFYLCAWSRRDRGYEQYFGPGTRLTVT.

The CDR3 DNA is TGTGCCTGGAGTAGGAGTAGCGGGAGTGTCAATGAGCAGTTCTTC. Its translation is CAWSRSSGSVNEQFF. The rearrangement uses TRBV30 and TRBJ2-1, with 9 bases that match TRBD2. Germline V CDR1 and CDR2: GTSNPN, SVGIG (reference sequence). CDR3 length: 15 amino acids. The ends lost 2 bases at V and 6 bases at J; junction bases unmatched: 8.

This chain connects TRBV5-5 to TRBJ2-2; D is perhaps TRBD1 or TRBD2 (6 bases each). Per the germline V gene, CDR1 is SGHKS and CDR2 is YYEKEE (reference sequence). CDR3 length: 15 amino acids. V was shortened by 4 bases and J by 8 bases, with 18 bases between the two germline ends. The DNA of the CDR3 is TGTGCCAGCAGCCTACAGGGACTGGGGAGTGGGGAGCTGTTTTTT. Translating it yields CASSLQGLGSGELFF. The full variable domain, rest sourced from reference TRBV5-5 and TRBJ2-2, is DAGVTQSPTHLIKTRGQQVTLRCSPISGHKSVSWYQQVLGQGPQFIFQYYEKEERGRGNFPDRFSARQFPNYSSELNVNALLLGDSALYLCASSLQGLGSGELFFGEGSRLTVL.

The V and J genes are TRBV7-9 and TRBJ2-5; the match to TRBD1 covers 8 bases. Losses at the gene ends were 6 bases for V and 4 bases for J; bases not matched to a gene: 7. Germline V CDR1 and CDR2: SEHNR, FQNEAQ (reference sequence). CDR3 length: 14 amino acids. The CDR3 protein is CASRSAGGSETQYF. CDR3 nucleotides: TGTGCCAGCAGGTCGGCAGGGGGCTCAGAGACCCAGTACTTC.

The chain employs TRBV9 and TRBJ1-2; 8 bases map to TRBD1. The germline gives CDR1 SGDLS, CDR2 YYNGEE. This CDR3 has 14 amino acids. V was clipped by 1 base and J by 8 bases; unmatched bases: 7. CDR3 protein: CASSVQGASSGYTF. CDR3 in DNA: TGTGCCAGCAGCGTACAGGGGGCATCGTCCGGCTACACCTTC. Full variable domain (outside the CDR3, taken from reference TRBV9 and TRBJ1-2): DSGVTQTPKHLITATGQRVTLRCSPRSGDLSVYWYQQSLDQGLQFLIQYYNGEERAKGNILERFSAQQFPDLHSELNLSSLELGDSALYFCASSVQGASSGYTFGSGTRLTVV.

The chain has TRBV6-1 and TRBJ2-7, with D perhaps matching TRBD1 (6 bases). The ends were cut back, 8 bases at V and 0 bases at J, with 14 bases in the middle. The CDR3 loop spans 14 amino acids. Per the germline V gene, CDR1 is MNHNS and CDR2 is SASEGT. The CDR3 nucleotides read TGTGCCAGCCGGTGGAGGACAGACTCCTACGAGCAGTACTTC. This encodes CASRWRTDSYEQYF.

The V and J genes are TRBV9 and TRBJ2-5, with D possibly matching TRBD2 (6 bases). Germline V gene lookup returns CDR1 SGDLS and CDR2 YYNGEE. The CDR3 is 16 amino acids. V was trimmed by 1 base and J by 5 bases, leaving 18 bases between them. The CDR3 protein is CASSVRGTSGGETQYF. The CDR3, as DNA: TGTGCCAGCAGCGTAAGGGGAACCTCCGGAGGGGAGACCCAGTACTTC.